Below, 9 T cell receptor beta chains from the same sample are listed, as sequenced in a study of OX40 agonist ivuxolimab in advanced cancers. Sequencing used immunoSEQ multiplex PCR; TCRdb keeps in-frame clones, though not all of them. The table has some 66,000 clones, roughly four fifths seen once. The sequenced sample was CD4+ or CD8+ T cells sorted from blood, obtained in a trial of the OX40 agonist ivuxolimab. These receptors all come from an adult with an advanced solid tumor such as melanoma, head and neck, liver or kidney cancer.

The chain links TRBV6-5 to TRBJ2-2; D remains ambiguous. Between the trimmed V and J ends, which lost 4 bases and 7 bases, there was a span of 16 bases. The germline V gene encodes CDR1 MNHEY and CDR2 SVGAGI. The CDR3 length is 15 residues. This CDR3 is CASSSSYKVHGELFF. The CDR3 region has the DNA TGTGCCAGCAGTTCCAGCTACAAGGTTCACGGGGAGCTGTTTTTT.

This clone has only a few counts. This chain joins TRBV2 and TRBJ2-2; 8 positions match TRBD1. CDR3 length: 16 amino acids. The junction had 7 bases not matched to a gene; V was cut back by 6 bases and J by 1 base. Germline CDR1 is SNHLY and CDR2 is FYNNEI. CDR3 sequence reads: CASSIQGVLNTGELFF. In DNA form, the CDR3 reads TGTGCCAGCAGCATACAGGGGGTTTTGAACACCGGGGAGCTGTTTTTT.

CDR3 amino acids: CAISESIGTGRNEQFF. CDR3 nucleotide sequence: TGTGCCATCAGTGAGTCGATAGGGACAGGGCGTAATGAGCAGTTCTTC. The chain links TRBV10-3 to TRBJ2-1; 9 nucleotides line up with TRBD1. CDR3 length: 16 amino acids. The germline V gene has CDR1 ENHRY and CDR2 SYGVKD. The ends lost 0 bases at V and 7 bases at J; junction bases unmatched: 7.

The chain recombines TRBV7-3 with TRBJ2-2; a possible D gene is TRBD2 (5 bases). Germline CDR1 reads SGHTA; CDR2 reads FQGTGA. Trimming took 1 base from V and 4 from J, leaving 7 bases between them. The CDR3 loop spans 14 amino acids. In DNA, the CDR3 is TGTGCCAGCAGCTTAAGTGAGGGCACCGGGGAGCTGTTTTTT. Residues: CASSLSEGTGELFF.

This clone occurred a few times. The rearrangement uses TRBV28 and TRBJ2-7; TRBD2 matches 11 bases. In germline, CDR1 is MDHEN, CDR2 SYDVKM. The ends lost 7 bases at V and 4 bases at J; junction bases unmatched: 6. The CDR3 contains 14 residues. The CDR3 DNA reads TGTGCCAGCAAGGTGGGACTAGCGGTTTACGAGCAGTACTTC. This sequence encodes CASKVGLAVYEQYF. The full variable domain, rest sourced from reference TRBV28 and TRBJ2-7, is DVKVTQSSRYLVKRTGEKVFLECVQDMDHENMFWYRQDPGLGLRLIYFSYDVKMKEKGDIPEGYSVSREKKERFSLILESASTNQTSMYLCASKVGLAVYEQYFGPGTRLTVT.

V is TRBV5-4 and J is TRBJ1-2; TRBD1 might be the D (6 bases). Germline loops: CDR1 SGHNT, CDR2 YYREEE (reference sequence). The CDR3 totals 15 residues. Trimming took 4 bases from V and 6 from J, leaving 19 bases between them. CDR3 residues: CASSAWWGRGDGYTF. The CDR3 nucleotides are TGTGCCAGCAGCGCCTGGTGGGGGCGGGGGGATGGCTACACCTTC.

The chain uses TRBV29-1 and TRBJ1-1; 8 nucleotides match TRBD1. The CDR3 consists of 13 residues. In germline, CDR1 is SQVTM, CDR2 ANQGSEA. The J segment lost 0 bases and the V segment lost 6 bases, leaving 3 bases of the junction unmatched. The CDR3, as DNA: TGCAGCGTGCAGGGACAGGTGAACACTGAAGCTTTCTTT. Translated: CSVQGQVNTEAFF.

This rearrangement joins TRBV2 to TRBJ2-7; no reliable D call. The CDR3 runs to 13 residues. V was cut by 8 bases and J by 1 base, with 12 bases left in between. Germline V gene data show CDR1 as SNHLY and CDR2 as FYNNEI. CDR3 residues: CASQTRNSYEQYF. CDR3 sequence (DNA): TGTGCCAGCCAGACCCGAAATTCCTACGAGCAGTACTTC. The full variable domain, with the rest looked up from reference TRBV2 and TRBJ2-7, is EPEVTQTPSHQVTQMGQEVILRCVPISNHLYFYWYRQILGQKVEFLVSFYNNEISEKSEIFDDQFSVERPDGSNFTLKIRSTKLEDSAMYFCASQTRNSYEQYFGPGTRLTVT.

As concerns this clone: The junction does not match germline at one end; this may be a read error. This rearrangement joins TRBV6-6 to TRBJ1-2; D not resolved. The CDR3 is 14 residues long. Germline CDR1 MNHNY, CDR2 SVGAGI (reference sequence). The CDR3 spells CASTPGSDHYGYIF. The CDR3 DNA follows: TGTGCCAGCACCCCTGGGTCGGACCACTATGGCTACATCTTC.